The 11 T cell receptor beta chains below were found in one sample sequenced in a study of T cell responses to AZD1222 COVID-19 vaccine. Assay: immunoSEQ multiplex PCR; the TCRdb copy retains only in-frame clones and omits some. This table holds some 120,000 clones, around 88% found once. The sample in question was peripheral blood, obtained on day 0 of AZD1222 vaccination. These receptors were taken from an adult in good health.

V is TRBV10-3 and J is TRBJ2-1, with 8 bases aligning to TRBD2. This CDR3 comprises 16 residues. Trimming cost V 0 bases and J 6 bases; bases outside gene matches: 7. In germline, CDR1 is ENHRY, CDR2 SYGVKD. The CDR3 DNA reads TGTGCCATCAGTGAGTCGGCGGTAGCGGGGAGCAATGAGCAGTTCTTC. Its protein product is CAISESAVAGSNEQFF.

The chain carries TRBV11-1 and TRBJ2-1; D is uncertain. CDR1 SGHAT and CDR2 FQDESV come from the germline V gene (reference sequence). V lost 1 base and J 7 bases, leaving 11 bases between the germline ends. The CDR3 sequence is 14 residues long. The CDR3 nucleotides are TGTGCCAGCAGCTTAGGGTCGGGCTTTAATGAGCAGTTCTTC. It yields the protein CASSLGSGFNEQFF.

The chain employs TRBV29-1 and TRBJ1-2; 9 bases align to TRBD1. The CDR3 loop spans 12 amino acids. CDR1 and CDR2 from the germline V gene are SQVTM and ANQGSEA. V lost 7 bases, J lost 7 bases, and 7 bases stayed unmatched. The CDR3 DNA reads TGCAGCGGCGGGACAGGGTCGGGTGGCTACACCTTC. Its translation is CSGGTGSGGYTF.

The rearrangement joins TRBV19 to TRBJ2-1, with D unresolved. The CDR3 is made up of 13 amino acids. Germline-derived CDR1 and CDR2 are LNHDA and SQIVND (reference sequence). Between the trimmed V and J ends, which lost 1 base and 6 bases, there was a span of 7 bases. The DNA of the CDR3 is TGTGCCAGTAGTATAGGACTTACCAATGAGCAGTTCTTC. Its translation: CASSIGLTNEQFF. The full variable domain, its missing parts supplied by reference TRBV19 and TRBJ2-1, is DGGITQSPKYLFRKEGQNVTLSCEQNLNHDAMYWYRQDPGQGLRLIYYSQIVNDFQKGDIAEGYSVSREKKESFPLTVTSAQKNPTAFYLCASSIGLTNEQFFGPGTRLTVL.

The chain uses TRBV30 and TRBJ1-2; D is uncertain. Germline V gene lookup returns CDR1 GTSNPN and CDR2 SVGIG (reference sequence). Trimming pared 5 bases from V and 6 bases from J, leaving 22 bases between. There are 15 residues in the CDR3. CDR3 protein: CAWGSLQPTRDGYTF. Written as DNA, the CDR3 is TGTGCCTGGGGAAGCTTACAACCGACAAGGGATGGCTACACCTTC.

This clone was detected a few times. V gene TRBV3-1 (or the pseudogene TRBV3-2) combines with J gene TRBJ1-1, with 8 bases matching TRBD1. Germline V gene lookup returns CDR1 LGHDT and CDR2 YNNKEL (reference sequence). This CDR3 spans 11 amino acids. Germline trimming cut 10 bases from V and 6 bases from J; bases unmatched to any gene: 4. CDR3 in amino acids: CATNRGSEAFF. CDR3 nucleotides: TGTGCCACCAACAGGGGGTCTGAAGCTTTCTTT.

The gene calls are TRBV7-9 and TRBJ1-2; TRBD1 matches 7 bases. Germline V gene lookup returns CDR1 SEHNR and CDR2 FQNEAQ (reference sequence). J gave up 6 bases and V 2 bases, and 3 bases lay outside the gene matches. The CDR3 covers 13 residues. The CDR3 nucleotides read TGTGCCAGCAGCTTAACAGGGGTTAATGGCTACACCTTC. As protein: CASSLTGVNGYTF.

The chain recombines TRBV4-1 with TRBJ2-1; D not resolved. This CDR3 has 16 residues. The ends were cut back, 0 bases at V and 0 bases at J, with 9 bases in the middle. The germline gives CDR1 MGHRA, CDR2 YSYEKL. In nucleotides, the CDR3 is TGCGCCAGCAGCCAAGATCGACCATTCTCCTACAATGAGCAGTTCTTC. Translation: CASSQDRPFSYNEQFF.

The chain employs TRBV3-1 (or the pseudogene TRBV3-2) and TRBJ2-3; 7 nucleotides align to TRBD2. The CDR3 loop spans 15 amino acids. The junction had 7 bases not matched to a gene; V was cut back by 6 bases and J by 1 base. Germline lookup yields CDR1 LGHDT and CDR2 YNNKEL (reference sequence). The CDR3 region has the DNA TGTGCCAGCAGGGGGGAGGGGCAAGGCACAGATACGCAGTATTTT. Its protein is CASRGEGQGTDTQYF.

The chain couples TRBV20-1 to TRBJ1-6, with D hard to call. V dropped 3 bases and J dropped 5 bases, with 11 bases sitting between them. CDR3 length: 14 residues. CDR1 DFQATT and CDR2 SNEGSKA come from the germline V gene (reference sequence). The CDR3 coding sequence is TGCAGTGCTAGTTTGGGAAAGAATAATTCACCCCTCCACTTT. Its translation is CSASLGKNNSPLHF.

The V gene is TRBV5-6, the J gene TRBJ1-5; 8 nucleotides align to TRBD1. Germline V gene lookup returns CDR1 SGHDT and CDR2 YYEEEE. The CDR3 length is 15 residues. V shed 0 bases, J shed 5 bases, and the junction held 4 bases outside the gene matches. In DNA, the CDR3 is TGTGCCAGCAGCTTGGGACAGGGGTGGTATCAGCCCCAGCATTTT. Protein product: CASSLGQGWYQPQHF.